One and the same sample provided the 15 T cell receptor beta chains below, sequenced in a study of long-term antiretroviral therapy in people with HIV. The authors ran the immunoSEQ assay, v3.0, at survey level. Sequenced by immunoSEQ multiplex PCR; TCRdb stores in-frame clones only, minus some. The repertoire includes about 22,000 clones, roughly 88% of them detected once, and around 6.4% sits in the top ten. The sample was unsorted PBMCs, taken 0.6 years after starting antiretroviral therapy. These receptor sequences come from a man between 60 and 70 years old with HIV.

The chain couples TRBV14 to TRBJ2-7, with D unclear. Germline V gives CDR1 SGHDN, CDR2 FVKESK. Trimming removed 3 bases at V and 4 bases at J, with 4 bases between. The CDR3 has 11 residues. The CDR3 DNA sequence: TGTGCCAGCAGCCAGGGTTACGAGCAGTACTTC. This gives the protein CASSQGYEQYF.

The chain links TRBV9 to TRBJ1-1, with TRBD1 identical over 8 bases. The V gene end was trimmed by 7 bases and the J gene end by 2 bases; junction bases not matched to a gene: 4. CDR1 and CDR2 (germline): SGDLS, YYNGEE. The CDR3 is 13 residues long. The CDR3 DNA reads TGTGCCAGCCGCGGACAGGGTAACACTGAAGCTTTCTTT. Translated: CASRGQGNTEAFF.

V and J are TRBV7-7 and TRBJ1-2; D is uncertain. CDR3 length: 12 amino acids. The germline gives CDR1 SSHAT, CDR2 FNYEAQ (reference sequence). CDR3 loop: CARRPRDWGYTF. The CDR3 DNA sequence: TGTGCTAGACGCCCCAGAGATTGGGGCTACACCTTC.

This rearrangement joins TRBV5-1 to TRBJ2-3, with D possibly TRBD1 on 5 matching bases. From germline, CDR1 is SGHRS and CDR2 YFSETQ. V dropped 4 bases and J dropped 4 bases, with 22 bases sitting between them. The length of the CDR3 is 17 residues. CDR3 sequence: CASSPPRQGKGPDTQYF. Here the CDR3 DNA reads TGCGCCAGCAGCCCTCCTAGGCAGGGAAAGGGCCCAGATACGCAGTATTTT.

The V and J genes are TRBV4-1 and TRBJ1-5; TRBD1 might be the D (6 bases). The germline V gene encodes CDR1 MGHRA and CDR2 YSYEKL. V gave up 4 bases and J gave up 4 bases, with 11 bases separating them. The CDR3 is made up of 14 amino acids. CDR3 in DNA: TGCGCCAGCAGCCTTATGACAGGAAATCAGCCCCAGCATTTT. Protein sequence: CASSLMTGNQPQHF.

V usage is TRBV7-2 and J usage is TRBJ1-1; no reliable D call. V was cut by 2 bases and J by 1 base, with 11 bases left in between. Germline V lookup: CDR1 SGHTA, CDR2 FQGNSA. The CDR3 consists of 15 residues. The CDR3 reads CASSLFSAGNTEAFF. The DNA for the CDR3 is TGTGCCAGCAGCTTATTTTCCGCAGGGAACACTGAAGCTTTCTTT.

The V and J genes are TRBV23-1 and TRBJ2-1; D call uncertain. TRBV23-1 is given ORF status, its function remaining uncertain. V gave up 4 bases and J gave up 7 bases, with 11 bases separating them. The CDR3 runs to 13 residues. CDR3 bases: TGCGCCAGCAGTCCTTCACCGAGAAATGAGCAGTTCTTC. This translates into CASSPSPRNEQFF.

The chain carries TRBV7-9 and TRBJ2-6; no clear D gene. The V gene lost 5 bases and the J gene lost 0 bases, with 8 bases spanning the gap. The germline CDR1 and CDR2 sequences are SEHNR and FQNEAQ (reference sequence). This CDR3 is built from 15 residues. CDR3 bases: TGTGCCAGCAGCCGACCGGGCTCTGGGGCCAACGTCCTGACTTTC. This translates into CASSRPGSGANVLTF.

The CDR3 region is CALQGIRGYTF. The CDR3 region has the DNA TGTGCCTTACAGGGGATTCGTGGCTACACCTTC. This chain joins TRBV30 and TRBJ1-2; 7 nucleotides line up with TRBD1. Germline-derived CDR1 and CDR2 are GTSNPN and SVGIG (reference sequence). V lost 7 bases and J lost 7; bases outside the gene matches: 6. The CDR3 covers 11 residues. Using reference TRBV30 and TRBJ1-2 for the parts outside the CDR3, the full variable domain is SQTIHQWPATLVQPVGSPLSLECTVEGTSNPNLYWYRQAAGRGLQLLFYSVGIGQISSEVPQNLSASRPQDRQFILSSKKLLLSDSGFYLCALQGIRGYTFGSGTRLTVV.

This chain uses TRBV27 with TRBJ1-1, with D uncertain. Deletions cut 5 bases from V and 4 bases from J, with 11 bases between. The CDR3 has 13 residues. Germline V gives CDR1 MNHEY, CDR2 SMNVEV (reference sequence). The CDR3 sequence is CASSPTLSTEAFF. The CDR3 DNA reads TGTGCCAGCAGTCCAACATTGTCCACTGAAGCTTTCTTT.

The chain employs TRBV5-5 and TRBJ1-2; D is ambiguous. Germline CDR1 is SGHKS and CDR2 is YYEKEE (reference sequence). The germline V and J ends were trimmed by 0 bases and 1 base, with 10 bases remaining between them. This CDR3 comprises 15 residues. As DNA, the CDR3 is TGTGCCAGCAGCTTGGCGCCAGGCCGTAACTATGGCTACACCTTC. Protein sequence: CASSLAPGRNYGYTF.

This clone has more than one count but fewer than ten. This chain uses TRBV30 with TRBJ2-1; 8 bases are a match to TRBD2. There are 13 residues in the CDR3. Germline V CDR1 and CDR2: GTSNPN, SVGIG (reference sequence). The DNA for the CDR3 is TGTGCACAGCGGGAGAGCTCCTACAATGAGCAGTTCTTC. Amino acid sequence: CAQRESSYNEQFF.

The chain links TRBV5-4 to TRBJ2-3; 10 bases are a match to TRBD2. Germline trimming cut 4 bases from V and 8 bases from J; bases unmatched to any gene: 13. This CDR3 comprises 16 residues. CDR1 SGHNT and CDR2 YYREEE come from the germline V gene (reference sequence). The CDR3 sequence is CASSGTSGEVFRTQYF. For the CDR3, the DNA is TGTGCCAGCAGCGGTACTAGCGGGGAGGTTTTCCGTACGCAGTATTTT.

This sequence joins TRBV29-1 and TRBJ2-5; perhaps TRBD1 as D (6 bases). Germline V gives CDR1 SQVTM, CDR2 ANQGSEA. V dropped 7 bases and J dropped 4 bases, with 16 bases sitting between them. The CDR3 is made up of 13 amino acids. CDR3 DNA: TGCAGCGCCGTTTTGGGGGCACGAGAGACCCAGTACTTC. It specifies CSAVLGARETQYF.

The chain has TRBV10-3 and TRBJ2-3, with a tentative D call TRBD2 (6 bases). CDR3 length equals 14 residues. The ends were cut back, 11 bases at V and 2 bases at J, with 17 bases in the middle. Looked up from germline, CDR1 is ENHRY and CDR2 is SYGVKD. The CDR3 loop reads CAVRDSSYTDTQYF. CDR3 DNA sequence: TGTGCCGTTCGGGACTCCTCTTACACAGATACGCAGTATTTT.